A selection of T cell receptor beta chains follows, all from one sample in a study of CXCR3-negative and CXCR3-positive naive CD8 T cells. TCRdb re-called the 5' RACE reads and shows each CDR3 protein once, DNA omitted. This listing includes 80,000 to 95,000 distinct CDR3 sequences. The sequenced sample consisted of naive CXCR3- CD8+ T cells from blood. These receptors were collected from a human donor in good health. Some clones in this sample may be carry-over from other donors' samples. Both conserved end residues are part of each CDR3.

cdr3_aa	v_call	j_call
CASSTTGLNYGHTF	TRBV28	TRBJ1-2
CASSSLALTGNTEAFF	TRBV11-3	TRBJ1-1
CASSLGGGQPQHF	TRBV5-6	TRBJ1-5
CASSRDPDQPQHF	TRBV19	TRBJ1-5
CSAPPTGSYEQYF	TRBV20-1	TRBJ2-7
CASSLAAGPGETQYF	TRBV7-9	TRBJ2-5
CASSLNRADTQYF	TRBV7-3	TRBJ2-3
CSVEREGSYEQYF	TRBV29-1	TRBJ2-7
CASSPSTGELFF	TRBV7-2	TRBJ2-2
CASSSNREGEQYF	TRBV12-3/TRBV12-4	TRBJ2-7
CASSQDPRDDGYTF	TRBV4-2	TRBJ1-2
CASSYATQGTEYGYTF	TRBV6-2/TRBV6-3	TRBJ1-2
CASSRRRGQGPYEQYF	TRBV28	TRBJ2-7
CASSQEAAGGPSYNEQFF	TRBV3-1	TRBJ2-1
CSVEDSGRAYNEQFF	TRBV29-1	TRBJ2-1
CASSLAGHSNTGELFF	TRBV5-6	TRBJ2-2
CASSPEPGQRDFFYNEQFF	TRBV27	TRBJ2-1
CSVSGTVNSGANVLTF	TRBV29-1	TRBJ2-6
CASRPTGSTYEQYF	TRBV28	TRBJ2-7
CSVERGNNEQFF	TRBV29-1	TRBJ2-1
CATSRDSDTQYF	TRBV15	TRBJ2-3
CASSLGRWEQYF	TRBV12-3/TRBV12-4	TRBJ2-7
CSVPRGNSNEQFF	TRBV29-1	TRBJ2-1
CASSLGTDSDYGYTF	TRBV7-2	TRBJ1-2
CASRPVTSYEQYF	TRBV28	TRBJ2-7
CSADASGEGQYEQYF	TRBV20-1	TRBJ2-7
CASSWGTGEETQYF	TRBV5-1	TRBJ2-5
CASGTGTGVNQPQHF	TRBV28	TRBJ1-5
CSVDVKSSYNEQFF	TRBV29-1	TRBJ2-1
CASRDGTSAYNEQFF	TRBV28	TRBJ2-1
CASSALAGFHNEQFF	TRBV9	TRBJ2-1
CSARDLTGENYGYTF	TRBV20-1	TRBJ1-2
CASSPETVYNEQFF	TRBV18	TRBJ2-1
CASSYSTSGTYEQYF	TRBV6-5	TRBJ2-7
CASSTQGTQYF	TRBV4-3	TRBJ2-3
CASSVGGRNNEQFF	TRBV9	TRBJ2-1
CASANTGASSPLHF	TRBV28	TRBJ1-6
CSVGGVSFNEQFF	TRBV29-1	TRBJ2-1
CASSWTDFYNEQFF	TRBV11-2	TRBJ2-1
CASSLAVLAGGPQETQYF	TRBV11-2	TRBJ2-5
CSARLPGQGAGELFF	TRBV20-1	TRBJ2-2
CSVGPPEDRQETQYF	TRBV29-1	TRBJ2-5
CASSFPQETQYF	TRBV28	TRBJ2-5
CASSLGRLVFGDEQFF	TRBV13	TRBJ2-1
CSVDSGTGSYNEQFF	TRBV29-1	TRBJ2-1
CASSQEPGISYEQYF	TRBV4-3	TRBJ2-7
CASSLEEVVGTEAFF	TRBV5-1	TRBJ1-1
CARLAGTYNEQFF	TRBV2	TRBJ2-1
CASSYRGFNEQFF	TRBV6-5	TRBJ2-1
CASSLLGGEETQYF	TRBV7-3	TRBJ2-5